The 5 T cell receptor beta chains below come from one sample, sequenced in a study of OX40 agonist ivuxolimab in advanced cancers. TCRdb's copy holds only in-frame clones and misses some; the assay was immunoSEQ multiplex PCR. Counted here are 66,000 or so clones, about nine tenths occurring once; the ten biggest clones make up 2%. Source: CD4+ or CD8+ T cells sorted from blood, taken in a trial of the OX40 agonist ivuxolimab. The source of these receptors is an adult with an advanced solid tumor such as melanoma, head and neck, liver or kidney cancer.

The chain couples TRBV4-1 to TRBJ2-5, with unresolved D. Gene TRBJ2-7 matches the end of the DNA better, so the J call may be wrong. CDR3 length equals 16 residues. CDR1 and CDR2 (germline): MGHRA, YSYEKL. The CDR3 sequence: CASSQDVERGRYEQYF. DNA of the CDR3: TGCGCCAGCAGCCAAGATGTGGAGAGAGGACGCTACGAGCAGTACTTC.

The CDR3 loop is CASSYRSYGYTF. DNA of the CDR3: TGTGCCAGCAGTTACAGGTCCTATGGCTACACCTTC. The chain uses TRBV6-5 and TRBJ1-2, with unresolved D. Germline V gene data show CDR1 as MNHEY and CDR2 as SVGAGI. The V end was cut by 2 bases, the J end by 4 bases, with 5 bases between. CDR3 length equals 12 residues.

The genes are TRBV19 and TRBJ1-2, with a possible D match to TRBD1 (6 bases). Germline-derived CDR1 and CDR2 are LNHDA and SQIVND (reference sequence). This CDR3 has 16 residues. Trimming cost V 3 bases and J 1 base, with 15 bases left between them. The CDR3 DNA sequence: TGTGCCAGTAGTATCGAGGGGGGACCTGTTAACTATGGCTACACCTTC. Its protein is CASSIEGGPVNYGYTF.

CDR3 sequence reads: CASSKTESRYGYTF. DNA for the CDR3: TGTGCCAGCAGCAAAACGGAGAGTCGCTATGGCTACACCTTC. The gene calls are TRBV27 and TRBJ1-2; the D is unclear. Germline V gene lookup returns CDR1 MNHEY and CDR2 SMNVEV (reference sequence). This CDR3 is built from 14 residues. Deletions cut 6 bases from V and 4 bases from J, with 15 bases between.

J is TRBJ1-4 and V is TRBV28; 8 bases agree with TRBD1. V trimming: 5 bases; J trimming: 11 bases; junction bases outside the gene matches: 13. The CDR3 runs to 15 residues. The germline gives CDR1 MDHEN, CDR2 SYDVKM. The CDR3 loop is CASSNRGGFLNKLFF. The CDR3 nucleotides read TGTGCCAGCAGTAACAGGGGGGGGTTTCTAAACAAACTGTTTTTT.